The TCR beta chain under discussion was sequenced for a study of CD8+CD57+ T cells in acquired aplastic anemia. Patients who underwent sequencing had shown CD8+CD57+ cell expansion by flow cytometry. The enrolled patients all had severe acquired aplastic anemia. Patients had received no therapy at the time of blood sampling. Note on this clonotype: The target antigen is unknown. A junction boundary mismatches the germline segment, possibly from a read error.

Study results and caveats: A set of around 30 CD8+ CDR3 sequences was shared between patients and controls, and these sequences appeared highly expressed in patients.

Germline V gene data show CDR1 as LNHDA and CDR2 as SQIVND (reference sequence). The CDR3 covers 15 residues. Template material for TCR beta VDJ and CDR3 profiling consisted of genomic DNA. TCRdb reprocessed the reads with MiXCR, giving one entry per CDR3 protein. This table holds around 250,000 distinct CDR3 sequences, approximately 82% found once. The source of this sequence is a human donor with aplastic anemia. Source material: sorted CD4+, CD8+, or CD8+CD57+ T cells (not recorded which) from PBMCs. The rearrangement uses TRBV19 and TRBJ1-1; tentatively, D is TRBD1 (5 bases). In DNA form, the CDR3 reads TGTGCCAGTAGCATAGTACGCAGAGGGGACACTGAAGCTTTCTTT. This gives the protein CASSIVRRGDTEAFF.